These 16 T cell receptor beta chains were sequenced from one sample in a study of T cells after posttransplantation cyclophosphamide listed by TCRdb under 2016. The library was produced with the immunoSEQ multiplex PCR assay. Sourced from immuneACCESS, this table was stored by TCRdb with only in-frame sequences that have V and J called. A share of the clones is absent; for the studies checked, an unresolved V gene accounts for under half, and the remainder has no known explanation. Here the sample lists about 25,000 clones, none seen once only. Approximately 1.5% of the sample is taken by the ten largest. The sequenced sample consisted of PBMCs. The receptors here all came from a man aged 50 or older in good health, CMV-negative, and a related stem cell transplant donor.

In this sample, this clone turned up many times. The V call is TRBV28, the J call TRBJ1-1; no clear D gene. The CDR3 is 12 amino acids. The germline CDR1 and CDR2 sequences are MDHEN and SYDVKM. V lost 4 bases, J lost 7 bases, and 10 bases lay in between. DNA for the CDR3: TGTGCCAGCAGTTCCTCCCATAGTGAAGCTTTCTTT. This translates into CASSSSHSEAFF.

This clone has ten or more counts. This chain joins TRBV5-6 and TRBJ1-2; 9 bases align to TRBD1. Germline V gene lookup returns CDR1 SGHDT and CDR2 YYEEEE. The CDR3 length is 14 residues. V lost 4 bases and J lost 0; bases outside the gene matches: 1. The CDR3 region has the DNA TGTGCCAGCAGCCGGGACAGGGCTAACTATGGCTACACCTTC. This sequence encodes CASSRDRANYGYTF.

This clone has a handful of counts. This sequence joins TRBV6-5 and TRBJ2-7; TRBD1 matches at 8 bases. V trimming: 5 bases; J trimming: 3 bases; junction bases outside the gene matches: 6. The CDR3 extends over 14 amino acids. Germline CDR1 MNHEY, CDR2 SVGAGI. The CDR3 DNA reads as TGTGCCAGCAGTGACGACAGGGGCCGCTACGAGCAGTACTTC. Residues: CASSDDRGRYEQYF.

Ten or more counts support this clone. The chain is built from TRBV7-3 and TRBJ2-1, with D maybe TRBD1 (5 bases). V shed 2 bases and J shed 0 bases, with 11 bases lying between them. This CDR3 comprises 16 residues. Germline V lookup: CDR1 SGHTA, CDR2 FQGTGA. CDR3 bases: TGTGCCAGCAGCTTATCTGGGGCAAGCTCCTACAATGAGCAGTTCTTC. It specifies CASSLSGASSYNEQFF. Complete variable domain (other parts from reference TRBV7-3 and TRBJ2-1): GAGVSQTPSNKVTEKGKYVELRCDPISGHTALYWYRQSLGQGPEFLIYFQGTGAADDSGLPNDRFFAVRPEGSVSTLKIQRTERGDSAVYLCASSLSGASSYNEQFFGPGTRLTVL.

The sample holds a few counts of this clone. The J gene is TRBJ1-6, the V gene TRBV30; the D gene is possibly TRBD1 (5 bases). Germline CDR1 GTSNPN, CDR2 SVGIG (reference sequence). The CDR3 length is 14 residues. V was cut by 8 bases and J by 9 bases, with 20 bases left in between. In nucleotides, the CDR3 is TGTGCCCGAACCTCGGGAGCTGGGGGTTCACCCCTCCACTTT. Translation gives CARTSGAGGSPLHF.

This clone came up many times. This chain joins TRBV4-2 and TRBJ2-3; TRBD2 agrees at 10 bases. V gave up 1 base and J gave up 5 bases; unmatched junction bases: 9. The germline CDR1 and CDR2 sequences are LGHNA and YNFKEQ. This CDR3 is 17 amino acids long. The CDR3 is CASSQGVQAGGGDTQYF. CDR3 DNA sequence: TGTGCCAGCAGCCAAGGGGTTCAAGCGGGGGGGGGAGATACGCAGTATTTT.

Remarks on this clone: A read error may be the cause here, since a much bigger clone is one base away. Other DNA sequences within the sample encode an identical CDR3. The chain carries TRBV19 and TRBJ2-1; a weak D match, TRBD2 (7 bases). Germline assignment: CDR1 LNHDA and CDR2 SQIVND (reference sequence). The germline V and J ends were trimmed by 0 bases and 3 bases, with 12 bases remaining between them. The CDR3 has 16 amino acids. As DNA, the CDR3 is TGTGCCAGTAGTATAGATAGGGGGGGGCTCTACAATGAGCAGTTCTTC. This encodes CASSIDRGGLYNEQFF.

This clone was recorded a few times. This chain joins TRBV4-2 and TRBJ2-5; 14 bases are shared with TRBD2. Judging by the DNA end, TRBJ2-7 fits better; the J call may be wrong. This CDR3 has 17 residues. Germline CDR1 and CDR2: LGHNA and YNFKEQ. The CDR3 DNA follows: TGTGCCAGCAGCCAAGTCGGGACTAGCGGGAGTATCCACGAGCAGTACTTC. This translates into CASSQVGTSGSIHEQYF.

This clone was counted many times. The rearrangement links TRBV2 to TRBJ2-6; the match to TRBD1 covers 7 bases. The CDR3 is 16 amino acids. Per the germline V gene, CDR1 is SNHLY and CDR2 is FYNNEI. Trimming cost V 4 bases and J 4 bases; bases outside gene matches: 7. The CDR3 nucleotides read TGTGCCAGCAGTGGACAGGGTACAACGGGGGCCAACGTCCTGACTTTC. Translation gives CASSGQGTTGANVLTF.

At least ten counts were recorded for this clone. The chain has TRBV7-6 and TRBJ1-1; D ambiguous. Trimming took off 4 bases at V and 11 bases at J, with 17 bases between the two ends. Germline V lookup: CDR1 SGHVS, CDR2 FNYEAQ. This CDR3 region has 13 residues. The CDR3 region is CASSSSFLSAAFF. In DNA form, the CDR3 reads TGTGCCAGCAGCTCGTCGTTCCTATCCGCCGCTTTCTTT.

This clone was seen repeatedly, ten times or more. This chain uses TRBV19 with TRBJ2-2; TRBD2 is a possible D gene (7 bases). The CDR3 is made up of 15 amino acids. Trimming took off 1 base at V and 3 bases at J, with 9 bases between the two ends. Germline CDR1 and CDR2: LNHDA and SQIVND (reference sequence). CDR3 nucleotide sequence: TGTGCCAGTAGTATAGTCGGGGGGCACACCGGGGAGCTGTTTTTT. Its translation: CASSIVGGHTGELFF.

This clone was detected many times. J is TRBJ1-4 and V is TRBV5-6; 9 nucleotides align to TRBD1. Germline assignment: CDR1 SGHDT and CDR2 YYEEEE. The CDR3 length is 15 residues. V dropped 4 bases and J dropped 7; count of bases not matched to a gene: 8. The chain's CDR3 is CASSRTGTGSEKLFF. The CDR3 DNA follows: TGTGCCAGCAGCCGCACCGGGACAGGGTCTGAAAAACTGTTTTTT.

Ten or more counts support this clone. The rearrangement joins TRBV5-1 to TRBJ1-4; D perhaps matches TRBD1 (6 bases). This CDR3 contains 15 residues. Germline V lookup: CDR1 SGHRS, CDR2 YFSETQ. Trimming removed 4 bases from V and 3 bases from J, with 13 bases in between. The DNA of the CDR3 is TGCGCCAGCAGCCCCGGGAGGGGGGCTAATGAAAAACTGTTTTTT. It specifies CASSPGRGANEKLFF.

This clone came up many times. The rearrangement links TRBV5-4 to TRBJ1-1; 7 bases fit TRBD1. CDR1 is SGHNT and CDR2 is YYREEE in the germline V gene (reference sequence). The J segment lost 0 bases and the V segment lost 5 bases, leaving 13 bases of the junction unmatched. CDR3 size: 17 residues. The CDR3, as DNA: TGTGCCAGCAGTATTGAGGGGGCAGTTTCGGTGAACACTGAAGCTTTCTTT. Protein: CASSIEGAVSVNTEAFF.

This clone has a count of ten or more. The chain combines TRBV18 with TRBJ2-1; TRBD1 matches at 7 bases. The CDR3 has 14 residues. CDR1 is KGHSH, CDR2 LQKENI, per germline. The V gene end was trimmed by 0 bases and the J gene end by 7 bases; junction bases not matched to a gene: 3. The CDR3 region is CASSPPADRNEQFF. In DNA, the CDR3 is TGTGCCAGCTCACCACCCGCGGACAGGAATGAGCAGTTCTTC.

This clone has at least ten counts. The rearrangement links TRBV7-9 to TRBJ2-3; D may be TRBD1 (6 bases). CDR1 is SEHNR and CDR2 is FQNEAQ in the germline V gene (reference sequence). V lost 7 bases and J lost 3, with 14 bases in between. This CDR3 spans 14 amino acids. The CDR3 DNA follows: TGTGCCAGCACCGTAATGGGGGCGACAGATACGCAGTATTTT. This gives the protein CASTVMGATDTQYF.